This TCR beta chain was observed in a study of spatial heterogeneity in lung cancer. The wider study: An average of more than ten raw reads was observed per unique TCR and UMI combination. Study-wide results and limits: Ubiquitous expanded tumor TCRs showed up in blood more at resection than follow-up.

Germline CDR1 is MNHEY and CDR2 is SVGEGT. CDR3 length: 16 residues. The V gene lost 7 bases and the J gene lost 2 bases, with 18 bases spanning the gap. Individually, TCR cDNA molecules were each labelled with a unique molecular identifier. MiXCR, run by TCRdb on the 5' RACE reads, gives a single entry per CDR3 protein. The table includes 89,000 or so distinct CDR3 sequences, about 20% detected once. Time point: sample taken at primary tumor resection. Sequencing covered unsorted whole RNA taken from tumor, nontumor lung or frozen PBMC. Some 72 TRACERx patients with early, untreated non-small cell lung cancer donated samples. A remark on this clonotype: The antigen is not known.

Here the sequenced sample was PBMCs, taken at surgery. This receptor was identified in a male donor with early-stage non-small cell lung cancer. This chain joins TRBV6-2 or TRBV6-3 and TRBJ2-1; D could derive from TRBD1 or TRBD2 (5 bases each). The CDR3 sequence is CASTKGQGVTYNEQFF. CDR3 bases: TGTGCCAGCACCAAAGGCCAGGGAGTAACCTACAATGAGCAGTTCTTC.